Each of the 10 T cell receptor beta chains below was sequenced from the same sample in a study of regulatory and conventional T cells in RAG deficiency. Blood CD4+ CD25-low CD127-high conventional T cells supplied the genomic DNA template. Some clones are missing from TCRdb's copy, which holds only in-frame ones; the method was immunoSEQ multiplex PCR. This sample has about 10,000 clones; around 94% occur once, and the top ten carry roughly 1.4%. The sequenced material came from CD4+ effector T cells sorted from blood. These receptors were taken from a human donor with RAG deficiency presenting as severe combined immunodeficiency.

CDR3 loop: CASSVGQGADTQYF. The CDR3 DNA follows: TGCGCCAGCAGCGTCGGACAGGGGGCCGATACGCAGTATTTT. V usage is TRBV5-1 and J usage is TRBJ2-3; 11 bases line up with TRBD1. CDR1 is SGHRS, CDR2 YFSETQ, per germline. The CDR3 covers 14 residues. V trimming: 4 bases; J trimming: 6 bases; junction bases outside the gene matches: 4.

The rearrangement uses TRBV9 and TRBJ2-1; 11 nucleotides align to TRBD1. The CDR3 contains 15 residues. The J segment lost 5 bases and the V segment lost 3 bases, leaving 4 bases of the junction unmatched. CDR1 SGDLS and CDR2 YYNGEE come from the germline V gene. CDR3: CASSAGTGGHNEQFF. CDR3 sequence (DNA): TGTGCCAGCAGCGCCGGGACAGGGGGGCACAATGAGCAGTTCTTC.

This chain joins TRBV12-5 and TRBJ2-1; 10 nucleotides line up with TRBD1. V was clipped by 1 base and J by 3 bases; unmatched bases: 15. The CDR3 runs to 20 residues. Germline values: CDR1 LGHNT, CDR2 FRNRAP. The CDR3 coding sequence is TGTGCTAGTGGTTTGGCCGGGGGACAGGGGAGACTAGTAATCTACAATGAGCAGTTCTTC. It specifies CASGLAGGQGRLVIYNEQFF.

The V gene is TRBV7-2, the J gene TRBJ2-7; no firm D call. Germline V CDR1 and CDR2: SGHTA, FQGNSA. Trimming removed 1 base at V and 1 base at J, with 5 bases between. The CDR3 loop spans 13 amino acids. The CDR3 region is CASSLVPSYEQYF. As DNA, the CDR3 is TGTGCCAGCAGCTTAGTCCCTTCCTACGAGCAGTACTTC.

The chain couples TRBV5-4 to TRBJ2-2; D tentatively fits TRBD1 or TRBD2 (6 bases each). The CDR3 is 16 residues long. CDR1 SGHNT and CDR2 YYREEE come from the germline V gene (reference sequence). Trimming removed 4 bases at V and 1 base at J, with 14 bases between. The CDR3 sequence is CASSLPRGGNTGELFF. CDR3 in DNA: TGTGCCAGCAGCCTACCCAGGGGAGGGAACACCGGGGAGCTGTTTTTT.

The J gene is TRBJ1-3, the V gene TRBV14; no clear D. The CDR3 is 12 residues long. Germline V gene lookup returns CDR1 SGHDN and CDR2 FVKESK. The V end was cut by 2 bases, the J end by 1 base, with 0 bases between. The CDR3 DNA follows: TGTGCCAGCAGCCAATCTGGAAACACCATATATTTT. Translation: CASSQSGNTIYF.

In this sample, this clone turned up a few times. The V and J genes are TRBV9 and TRBJ2-2, with D uncertain. CDR1 is SGDLS, CDR2 YYNGEE, per germline. CDR3 size: 13 residues. V was pared by 4 bases and J by 4 bases, with 8 bases between. The CDR3, as DNA: TGTGCCAGCAGCCCCGGCCCCACCGGGGAGCTGTTTTTT. Translating it yields CASSPGPTGELFF.

This chain connects TRBV10-3 to TRBJ2-1; D could derive from TRBD1 or TRBD2 (5 bases each). From germline, CDR1 is ENHRY and CDR2 SYGVKD. Between the trimmed V and J ends, which lost 8 bases and 5 bases, there was a span of 16 bases. This CDR3 spans 14 amino acids. The DNA of the CDR3 is TGTGCCATCGGGGGATCGGGGTCCCACAATGAGCAGTTCTTC. Its protein is CAIGGSGSHNEQFF.

The chain carries TRBV19 and TRBJ2-4, with D uncertain. Trimming shortened V by 1 base and J by 0 bases, and 7 bases separated the two germline ends. Germline V gene data show CDR1 as LNHDA and CDR2 as SQIVND (reference sequence). This CDR3 spans 15 amino acids. The CDR3 DNA reads as TGTGCCAGTAGTATAGTCGAGCTAGCCAAAAACATTCAGTACTTC. Protein: CASSIVELAKNIQYF.

The chain joins TRBV10-2 to TRBJ2-5; D gene ambiguous. The V gene's germline CDR1 is WSHSY and CDR2 SAAADI. The CDR3 covers 14 residues. V was shortened by 2 bases and J by 2 bases, with 9 bases between the two germline ends. CDR3 sequence reads: CASSEDRVQETQYF. DNA of the CDR3: TGCGCCAGCAGTGAGGACCGGGTTCAAGAGACCCAGTACTTC.